This T cell receptor (beta chain) came from a study of T-cell memory formation after mild COVID-19. General study results and limits: The study detected some responding clones in pre-infection memory, suggesting cross-reactive memory joined. Contracting clones localized mainly to CM and EM when CD4+ and mainly to EMRA when CD8+.

With respect to this clonotype: Its antigen is not known.

CDR3 length equals 13 residues. Germline values: CDR1 SGHTA, CDR2 FQGTGA. Between the trimmed V and J ends, which lost 5 bases and 2 bases, there was a span of 7 bases. TCRdb re-derived calls from the 5' RACE reads in MiXCR, one entry per CDR3 protein. The data show some 200,000 distinct CDR3 sequences, around a fifth seen once. Sequencing used PBMCs or a T cell subset sorted from them (not recorded which). V is TRBV7-3 and J is TRBJ2-1, with unresolved D. This receptor was taken from an adult woman who had mild COVID-19 (a few samples of this study predate the infection). Cell type and time point are not known. In DNA form, the CDR3 reads TGTGCCAGCAGCGCAACAGCCTACAATGAGCAGTTCTTC. It specifies CASSATAYNEQFF.